One sample yielded the 24 T cell receptor beta chains listed below, sequenced in a study of T-cell memory formation after mild COVID-19. Each CDR3 protein is one row after TCRdb ran MiXCR on the 5' RACE reads. The sample carries 90,000 to 120,000 distinct CDR3 sequences, around 10% recorded once. Sequenced material: PBMCs or a T cell subset sorted from them (not recorded which). These receptors were taken from a man in his late teens or twenties who had mild COVID-19 (a few samples of this study predate the infection). Cell type and time point are not known.

This clonotype was counted only a few times. The CDR3 loop is CASSQLTAGGRLDEQFF. DNA of the CDR3: TGCGCCAGCAGCCAATTGACCGCGGGGGGGCGCTTGGATGAGCAGTTCTTC. This rearrangement joins TRBV4-3 to TRBJ2-1, with TRBD2 matching 9 bases. V gave up 2 bases and J gave up 8 bases; unmatched junction bases: 13. CDR1 is LGHNA, CDR2 YSLEER, per germline. CDR3 length equals 17 residues.

This clonotype was found a few times. J is TRBJ2-1 and V is TRBV4-1; 7 bases are a match to TRBD2. The germline gives CDR1 MGHRA, CDR2 YSYEKL. V shed 4 bases and J 8 bases; nucleotides not matched to a gene: 11. The CDR3 has 15 residues. As DNA, the CDR3 is TGCGCCAGCAGCCGTTCCCCCGGGGAGGGTTATGAGCAGTTCTTC. This translates into CASSRSPGEGYEQFF.

This clonotype was detected many times. The genes are TRBV12-5 and TRBJ2-7; either TRBD1 or TRBD2 may supply D (5 bases each). The CDR3 contains 14 residues. The V gene lost 1 base and the J gene lost 4 bases, with 11 bases spanning the gap. Germline V gene data show CDR1 as LGHNT and CDR2 as FRNRAP. The CDR3 sequence is CASGLGQGEYEQYF. The CDR3 bases are TGTGCTAGTGGTTTGGGGCAGGGAGAGTACGAGCAGTACTTC. The whole variable domain, remainder taken from reference TRBV12-5 and TRBJ2-7, is DARVTQTPRHKVTEMGQEVTMRCQPILGHNTVFWYRQTMMQGLELLAYFRNRAPLDDSGMPKDRFSAEMPDATLATLKIQPSEPRDSAVYFCASGLGQGEYEQYFGPGTRLTVT.

This clonotype was detected a few times. The chain carries TRBV15 and TRBJ1-4; the D gene is possibly TRBD1 (6 bases). The CDR3 totals 15 residues. Germline assignment: CDR1 LNHNV and CDR2 YYDKDF (reference sequence). V lost 1 base and J 0 bases, leaving 6 bases between the germline ends. CDR3 coding DNA: TGTGCCACCAGCAGAGGGACAGCAACTAATGAAAAACTGTTTTTT. It yields the protein CATSRGTATNEKLFF.

This chain connects TRBV6-6 to TRBJ2-1, with TRBD2 as a possible D gene (5 bases). This CDR3 region has 15 residues. V was trimmed by 6 bases and J by 5 bases, leaving 17 bases between them. The germline CDR1 and CDR2 sequences are MNHNY and SVGAGI (reference sequence). The CDR3 sequence is CASSPPTSGDNEQFF. The CDR3 DNA follows: TGTGCCAGCAGCCCGCCCACGTCCGGGGACAATGAGCAGTTCTTC.

This clonotype was counted a few times. V is TRBV6-2 or TRBV6-3 and J is TRBJ1-1; no definite D call. Germline CDR1 MNHEY, CDR2 SVGEGT. The CDR3 length is 13 residues. V dropped 7 bases and J dropped 1 base, with 10 bases sitting between them. CDR3 sequence reads: CASITRRNTEAFF. As DNA, the CDR3 is TGTGCCAGCATTACCAGGAGGAACACTGAAGCTTTCTTT.

This clonotype has a handful of counts. V is TRBV4-1 and J is TRBJ2-2, with a weak D call TRBD2 (6 bases). V lost 5 bases to trimming and J lost 7 bases, with 17 bases between them. This CDR3 has 15 amino acids. In germline, CDR1 is MGHRA, CDR2 YSYEKL. CDR3 in amino acids: CASSRAGPTGGELFF. The CDR3 DNA follows: TGCGCCAGCAGCAGGGCGGGACCTACGGGCGGGGAGCTGTTTTTT.

This clonotype occurred a few times. The CDR3 coding sequence is TGCGCCAGCAGCTTGGGTAACGTGGGGTTAGCCAAAAACATTCAGTACTTC. Its protein product is CASSLGNVGLAKNIQYF. The chain combines TRBV5-1 with TRBJ2-4; no definite D call. From germline, CDR1 is SGHRS and CDR2 YFSETQ. The V gene lost 0 bases and the J gene lost 0 bases, with 13 bases spanning the gap. The length of the CDR3 is 17 residues.

The J gene is TRBJ2-3, the V gene TRBV4-1, with 8 positions matching TRBD2. There are 15 residues in the CDR3. CDR1 is MGHRA and CDR2 is YSYEKL in the germline V gene. Germline trimming cut 3 bases from V and 1 base from J; bases unmatched to any gene: 3. The CDR3 region has the DNA TGCGCCAGCAGCCACCCGGGGGGGGGCACAGATACGCAGTATTTT. Residues: CASSHPGGGTDTQYF.

The chain links TRBV24-1 to TRBJ2-5, with unresolved D. Germline V lookup: CDR1 KGHDR, CDR2 SFDVKD. This CDR3 is built from 16 residues. Trimming stripped 2 bases from V and 1 base from J, with 13 bases between. The CDR3 DNA sequence: TGTGCCACCAGTGATTCGAACGGGCTCCTCCAAGAGACCCAGTACTTC. This sequence encodes CATSDSNGLLQETQYF.

J is TRBJ1-2 and V is TRBV7-9; 9 bases align to TRBD1. J gave up 4 bases and V 4 bases, and 7 bases lay outside the gene matches. The germline V gene encodes CDR1 SEHNR and CDR2 FQNEAQ (reference sequence). The CDR3 length is 15 residues. CDR3 amino acids: CASSSGQGLFYGYTF. DNA for the CDR3: TGTGCCAGCAGCTCCGGACAGGGGCTTTTCTATGGCTACACCTTC.

This sequence joins TRBV5-1 and TRBJ2-2, with D perhaps given as TRBD1 or TRBD2 (5 bases each). The CDR3 totals 15 residues. The V gene's germline CDR1 is SGHRS and CDR2 YFSETQ. Trimming removed 0 bases from V and 6 bases from J, with 12 bases in between. The DNA for the CDR3 is TGCGCCAGCAGCTTGGCGGGACCCAAATCCGGGGAGCTGTTTTTT. This translates into CASSLAGPKSGELFF.

A remark on this clonotype: At one end the junction does not follow the germline gene, possibly because of a read error. CDR3 bases: TGTGCCAGCAGCGTAGCCCCCCTAGCAGGCTACGAGCAGTACTTC. Translated: CASSVAPLAGYEQYF. The J gene is TRBJ2-7, the V gene TRBV7-2, with a weak D call TRBD2 (5 bases). This CDR3 spans 15 amino acids. Germline loops: CDR1 SGHTA, CDR2 FQGNSA.

This clonotype has more than one count but fewer than ten. This chain uses TRBV12-3 or TRBV12-4 with TRBJ2-7; 11 nucleotides agree with TRBD2. The trim removed 5 bases at V and 2 bases at J, leaving 5 bases unmatched. This CDR3 is 15 amino acids long. The CDR3, as DNA: TGTGCCAGCAGTCAAACTAGCGGGGGAACCTACGAGCAGTACTTC. Translating gives CASSQTSGGTYEQYF.

The CDR3 region is CASSLGPGDQPQHF. DNA for the CDR3: TGTGCCAGCAGTTTAGGTCCAGGGGATCAGCCCCAGCATTTT. J is TRBJ1-5 and V is TRBV12-3 or TRBV12-4, with D perhaps TRBD1 (6 bases). Trimming took 1 base from V and 5 from J, leaving 9 bases between them. The CDR3 loop spans 14 amino acids.

V gene TRBV7-9 combines with J gene TRBJ2-5; 8 nucleotides agree with TRBD1. This CDR3 spans 15 amino acids. The junction had 8 bases not matched to a gene; V was cut back by 3 bases and J by 5 bases. From germline, CDR1 is SEHNR and CDR2 FQNEAQ (reference sequence). The CDR3, as DNA: TGTGCCAGCAGCTTTAAGGACAGGGTGGATGAGACCCAGTACTTC. Its translation is CASSFKDRVDETQYF.

The chain joins TRBV20-1 to TRBJ1-5; D gene unclear. The V end was cut by 3 bases, the J end by 6 bases, with 9 bases between. The length of the CDR3 is 12 residues. Germline loops: CDR1 DFQATT, CDR2 SNEGSKA (reference sequence). The CDR3 reads CSASREAQPQHF. CDR3 bases: TGCAGTGCTAGTAGGGAGGCTCAGCCCCAGCATTTT.

This clonotype was detected once. V is TRBV12-3 or TRBV12-4 and J is TRBJ1-2, with 11 bases fitting TRBD1. The trim removed 5 bases at V and 5 bases at J, leaving 7 bases unmatched. The CDR3 is 15 amino acids. The chain's CDR3 is CASSPAGQGAYGYTF. DNA for the CDR3: TGTGCCAGCAGTCCGGCAGGACAGGGGGCGTATGGCTACACCTTC.

This clonotype appeared a few times. This chain joins TRBV6-5 and TRBJ2-3, with 9 bases lining up with TRBD2. The CDR3 extends over 16 amino acids. Germline V gene data show CDR1 as MNHEY and CDR2 as SVGAGI. V was clipped by 0 bases and J by 2 bases; unmatched bases: 3. In nucleotides, the CDR3 is TGTGCCAGCAGTTACTCTCTAGCGGGGCACACAGATACGCAGTATTTT. As protein: CASSYSLAGHTDTQYF.

V usage is TRBV7-9 and J usage is TRBJ1-3; D may be TRBD1 (5 bases). CDR1 is SEHNR and CDR2 is FQNEAQ in the germline V gene (reference sequence). The CDR3 loop spans 16 amino acids. Trimming left V 2 bases short and J 0 bases short, with 11 bases between. DNA for the CDR3: TGTGCCAGCAGCTTACAGGGCCGGAGCTCTGGAAACACCATATATTTT. As protein: CASSLQGRSSGNTIYF.

The CDR3 loop is CASSSHQILAGGTDTQYF. CDR3 nucleotides: TGCGCCAGCAGCTCCCACCAGATACTAGCGGGGGGCACAGATACGCAGTATTTT. The J gene is TRBJ2-3, the V gene TRBV5-1; 11 nucleotides agree with TRBD2. The CDR3 is 18 residues long. Losses at the gene ends were 3 bases for V and 1 base for J; bases not matched to a gene: 10. Germline V gene lookup returns CDR1 SGHRS and CDR2 YFSETQ.

V gene TRBV6-5 combines with J gene TRBJ2-5, with TRBD2 matching 7 bases. Germline loops: CDR1 MNHEY, CDR2 SVGAGI. The V and J ends lost 0 bases and 5 bases, in that order; junction bases with no gene match: 9. The CDR3 runs to 16 residues. The CDR3 loop reads CASSYSPGRGRETQYF. The CDR3 DNA reads TGTGCCAGCAGTTACTCGCCAGGGAGGGGTAGGGAGACCCAGTACTTC.

The sample holds many counts of this clonotype. This chain uses TRBV20-1 with TRBJ1-5, with TRBD1 matching over 9 bases. Germline trimming cut 3 bases from V and 7 bases from J; bases unmatched to any gene: 13. Germline CDR1 is DFQATT and CDR2 is SNEGSKA (reference sequence). There are 16 residues in the CDR3. The CDR3 loop is CSASLRTGAIHQPQHF. The CDR3 region has the DNA TGCAGTGCTAGCCTTAGGACAGGGGCAATTCACCAGCCCCAGCATTTT.

This clonotype was detected many times. The chain is built from TRBV27 and TRBJ2-1; a weak D match, TRBD2 (5 bases). The V end was cut by 6 bases, the J end by 0 bases, with 9 bases between. Germline CDR1 MNHEY, CDR2 SMNVEV (reference sequence). The CDR3 contains 14 residues. The CDR3 protein is CASSLGGSYNEQFF. The DNA of the CDR3 is TGTGCCAGCAGCTTAGGAGGCTCCTACAATGAGCAGTTCTTC.